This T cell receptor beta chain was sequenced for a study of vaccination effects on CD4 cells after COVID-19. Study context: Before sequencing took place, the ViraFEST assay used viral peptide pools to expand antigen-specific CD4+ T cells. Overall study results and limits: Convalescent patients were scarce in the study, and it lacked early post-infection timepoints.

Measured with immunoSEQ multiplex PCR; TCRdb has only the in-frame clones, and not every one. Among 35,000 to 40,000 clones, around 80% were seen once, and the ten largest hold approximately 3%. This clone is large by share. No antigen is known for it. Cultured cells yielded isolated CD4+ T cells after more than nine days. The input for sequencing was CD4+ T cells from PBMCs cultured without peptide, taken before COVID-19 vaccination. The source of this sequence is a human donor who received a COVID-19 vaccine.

The CDR3 DNA follows: TGTGCCAGCAGCTCCCGGACAGGGAGATTCCAGAGCGCAGGTTATGCCCTCCACTTT. It specifies CASSSRTGRFQSAGYALHF. This chain connects TRBV13 to TRBJ1-6; the match to TRBD1 covers 8 bases. The V segment lost 4 bases and the J segment 14 bases; nucleotides outside the gene matches: 25. The CDR3 consists of 19 residues. Germline V gives CDR1 PRHDT, CDR2 FYEKMQ (reference sequence).